These 31 T cell receptor beta chains originate from one sample sequenced in a study of cytomegalovirus exposure and HLA in healthy donors. The PCR was carried out with 60 Vbeta primers and 13 Jbeta primers. Assay: immunoSEQ multiplex PCR; the TCRdb copy retains only in-frame clones and omits some. The table lists more than 95,000 clones, roughly four fifths of them singletons. The sequenced material came from PBMCs. The receptors were sampled from a middle-aged woman in good health and CMV-seronegative.

The chain uses TRBV14 and TRBJ1-2; 9 nucleotides align to TRBD1. Germline V gene sequence: CDR1 SGHDN, CDR2 FVKESK. This CDR3 region has 15 residues. Losses at the gene ends were 0 bases for V and 8 bases for J; bases not matched to a gene: 7. CDR3 coding DNA: TGTGCCAGCAGCCAAGATAGAGGGACAGGGTCGGGCTACACCTTC. Its translation: CASSQDRGTGSGYTF.

The CDR3, as DNA: TGTGCCAGCAGTCAGGGCGGTAGGACTGAAGCTTTCTTT. Its protein product is CASSQGGRTEAFF. The genes are TRBV6-6 and TRBJ1-1; a weak D match, TRBD1 (5 bases). The CDR3 extends over 13 amino acids. The ends were cut back, 5 bases at V and 5 bases at J, with 12 bases in the middle. Germline loops: CDR1 MNHNY, CDR2 SVGAGI (reference sequence).

This chain joins TRBV4-1 and TRBJ1-1; a possible D gene is TRBD1 (6 bases). V shed 3 bases and J shed 1 base, with 12 bases lying between them. CDR1 is MGHRA, CDR2 YSYEKL, per germline. The CDR3 is 15 amino acids. The CDR3 DNA sequence: TGCGCCAGCAGCCAGGAAAGGACAGAGAACACTGAAGCTTTCTTT. Translated, it gives CASSQERTENTEAFF.

This clone was seen once. V gene TRBV19 combines with J gene TRBJ2-2; D might be TRBD1 (5 bases). Germline CDR1 is LNHDA and CDR2 is SQIVND (reference sequence). This CDR3 spans 15 amino acids. V lost 1 base and J 7 bases, leaving 13 bases between the germline ends. CDR3 sequence (DNA): TGTGCCAGTAGTATAGTGAGGACACCCAACGGGGAGCTGTTTTTT. Translation: CASSIVRTPNGELFF.

The V call is TRBV5-1, the J call TRBJ2-7; TRBD1 matches at 7 bases. The length of the CDR3 is 15 residues. V was pared by 5 bases and J by 1 base, with 9 bases of the junction left unmatched. Germline V gives CDR1 SGHRS, CDR2 YFSETQ. The CDR3 loop is CASSPLNRGSYEQYF. The CDR3 DNA reads as TGCGCCAGCAGTCCTCTCAACAGGGGTTCCTACGAGCAGTACTTC. Combining the CDR3 with reference TRBV5-1 and TRBJ2-7 gives the whole variable domain KAGVTQTPRYLIKTRGQQVTLSCSPISGHRSVSWYQQTPGQGLQFLFEYFSETQRNKGNFPGRFSGRQFSNSRSEMNVSTLELGDSALYLCASSPLNRGSYEQYFGPGTRLTVT.

The chain links TRBV6-5 to TRBJ1-1, with D unresolved. Trimming left V 7 bases short and J 1 base short, with 7 bases between. The V gene's germline CDR1 is MNHEY and CDR2 SVGAGI. This CDR3 has 12 residues. CDR3: CASTFSNTEAFF. CDR3 bases: TGTGCCAGCACCTTCTCGAACACTGAAGCTTTCTTT.

Turning to this clone: At one boundary the junction diverges from the germline segment, which might be a read error. The chain recombines TRBV4-2 with TRBJ2-4; D might be TRBD2 (6 bases). The CDR3 has 16 amino acids. Germline CDR1 reads LGHNA; CDR2 reads YNFKEQ. Written as DNA, the CDR3 is TGTGCCAGCAGCCGGAACGAAGCGGGTGCCGAGAACAGTCAGTACTTC. This sequence encodes CASSRNEAGAENSQYF.

The gene calls are TRBV23-1 and TRBJ2-1; 11 bases are shared with TRBD1. TRBV23-1 is flagged as an ORF with uncertain function. Trimming removed 3 bases from V and 5 bases from J; junction bases left unmatched: 24. The CDR3 consists of 22 residues. CDR3 in amino acids: CASSHSRGGQGGFDTAHNEQFF. The CDR3 nucleotides are TGCGCCAGCAGTCATTCGCGGGGGGGACAGGGGGGATTTGATACGGCACACAATGAGCAGTTCTTC.

V gene TRBV4-1 combines with J gene TRBJ1-4; D is unresolved. The CDR3 length is 14 residues. V was shortened by 5 bases and J by 5 bases, with 12 bases between the two germline ends. Germline V gives CDR1 MGHRA, CDR2 YSYEKL. DNA of the CDR3: TGCGCCAGCAGCTCCCCGACAAGAAATGAAAAACTGTTTTTT. It translates to CASSSPTRNEKLFF.

The genes are TRBV27 and TRBJ2-7; possible D gene TRBD1, 5 bases. Trimming removed 8 bases at V and 5 bases at J, with 16 bases between. Germline V gives CDR1 MNHEY, CDR2 SMNVEV (reference sequence). The CDR3 has 13 amino acids. As DNA, the CDR3 is TGTGCCAGCGATGCCGACAGAGCCCACGAGCAGTACTTC. It translates to CASDADRAHEQYF.

The V gene is TRBV5-4, the J gene TRBJ2-7, with 7 bases fitting TRBD1. Unmatched junction bases numbered 6, after V lost 4 bases and J lost 2 bases. CDR1 is SGHNT and CDR2 is YYREEE in the germline V gene (reference sequence). The CDR3 has 14 residues. The CDR3 here is CASSPGTAPYEQYF. The CDR3 nucleotides read TGTGCCAGCAGCCCCGGGACAGCCCCCTACGAGCAGTACTTC.

J is TRBJ1-5 and V is TRBV15; D ambiguous. The CDR3 is 17 amino acids. Germline V lookup: CDR1 LNHNV, CDR2 YYDKDF (reference sequence). The germline V and J ends were trimmed by 0 bases and 0 bases, with 12 bases remaining between them. CDR3 residues: CATSRDPRAGSNQPQHF. In DNA form, the CDR3 reads TGTGCCACCAGCAGAGACCCCCGCGCGGGTAGCAATCAGCCCCAGCATTTT.

J is TRBJ2-5 and V is TRBV6-6, with D possibly matching TRBD1 (6 bases). The DNA end is more similar to TRBJ2-7, so the J call may be wrong. CDR1 and CDR2 from the germline V gene are MNHNY and SVGAGI (reference sequence). The CDR3 consists of 16 residues. Here the CDR3 DNA reads TGTGCCAGCAGTCCCATCCTGACAGGATGGTCCTACGAGCAGTACTTC. This translates into CASSPILTGWSYEQYF.

The chain combines TRBV9 with TRBJ2-2; 8 bases agree with TRBD1. This CDR3 spans 17 amino acids. The junction had 5 bases not matched to a gene; V was cut back by 0 bases and J by 1 base. Germline V lookup: CDR1 SGDLS, CDR2 YYNGEE. In nucleotides, the CDR3 is TGTGCCAGCAGCGTAGGAGTTGGACAGGGGAACACCGGGGAGCTGTTTTTT. Translation gives CASSVGVGQGNTGELFF.

The gene calls are TRBV2 and TRBJ2-7, with D possibly TRBD2 on 7 matching bases. This CDR3 region has 14 residues. Per germline, CDR1 SNHLY and CDR2 FYNNEI. Deletions cut 3 bases from V and 2 bases from J, with 11 bases between. The CDR3 here is CASSDGGAAYEQYF. In nucleotides, the CDR3 is TGTGCCAGCAGTGATGGGGGGGCGGCCTACGAGCAGTACTTC. The full variable domain, rest sourced from reference TRBV2 and TRBJ2-7, is EPEVTQTPSHQVTQMGQEVILRCVPISNHLYFYWYRQILGQKVEFLVSFYNNEISEKSEIFDDQFSVERPDGSNFTLKIRSTKLEDSAMYFCASSDGGAAYEQYFGPGTRLTVT.

This clone occurred once. J is TRBJ2-2 and V is TRBV9; D might be TRBD2 (6 bases). CDR1 is SGDLS, CDR2 YYNGEE, per germline. The length of the CDR3 is 14 residues. Trimming shortened V by 2 bases and J by 6 bases, and 11 bases separated the two germline ends. The CDR3 DNA reads as TGTGCCAGCAGCGTGGTATCTAGCGCCGGGGAGCTGTTTTTT. It yields the protein CASSVVSSAGELFF. Full variable domain (outside the CDR3, taken from reference TRBV9 and TRBJ2-2): DSGVTQTPKHLITATGQRVTLRCSPRSGDLSVYWYQQSLDQGLQFLIQYYNGEERAKGNILERFSAQQFPDLHSELNLSSLELGDSALYFCASSVVSSAGELFFGEGSRLTVL.

J is TRBJ2-1 and V is TRBV10-1; D is possibly TRBD1 (6 bases). Between the trimmed V and J ends, which lost 0 bases and 4 bases, there was a span of 16 bases. CDR1 and CDR2 (germline): WNHNN, SYGVQD (reference sequence). The CDR3 is 17 amino acids. CDR3 amino acids: CASSESKGERKYNEQFF. CDR3 nucleotides: TGCGCCAGCAGTGAGTCGAAGGGGGAGAGGAAGTACAATGAGCAGTTCTTC.

This clone was seen once. V is TRBV15 and J is TRBJ2-5; TRBD1 agrees at 7 bases. After removal of 2 bases from V and 4 bases from J, the junction contained 10 bases not matched to a gene. CDR1 and CDR2 from the germline V gene are LNHNV and YYDKDF (reference sequence). The CDR3 contains 16 residues. Written as DNA, the CDR3 is TGTGCCACCAGCAGACCTGACAGGGATGCGGCAGAGACCCAGTACTTC. It is translated as CATSRPDRDAAETQYF.

This CDR3 reads CASSSGTSGRVVNEQFF. For the CDR3, the DNA is TGTGCCAGTAGTTCCGGGACTAGCGGGAGGGTAGTGAATGAGCAGTTCTTC. This chain connects TRBV19 to TRBJ2-1; 16 bases match TRBD2. With 5 bases clipped from V and 7 bases from J, the junction kept 8 bases outside the gene matches. This CDR3 is built from 17 residues. Germline V gives CDR1 LNHDA, CDR2 SQIVND (reference sequence).

The chain joins TRBV4-1 to TRBJ2-7; 14 bases line up with TRBD2. The CDR3 totals 17 residues. After removal of 5 bases from V and 1 base from J, the junction contained 7 bases not matched to a gene. CDR1 and CDR2 (germline): MGHRA, YSYEKL. Here the CDR3 DNA reads TGCGCCAGCAGCTGGGCCGGGACTAGCGGGAGTTCCTACGAGCAGTACTTC. Protein sequence: CASSWAGTSGSSYEQYF.

This chain joins TRBV2 and TRBJ2-1, with 9 bases that match TRBD1. Germline CDR1 SNHLY, CDR2 FYNNEI. This CDR3 is 14 amino acids long. The junction had 1 base not matched to a gene; V was cut back by 6 bases and J by 1 base. For the CDR3, the DNA is TGTGCCAGCAGGGACAGGGGATCCTACAATGAGCAGTTCTTC. It encodes CASRDRGSYNEQFF.

The J gene is TRBJ2-2, the V gene TRBV10-3; D is ambiguous. The CDR3 covers 15 residues. Trimming stripped 3 bases from V and 1 base from J, with 9 bases between. Germline V gene data show CDR1 as ENHRY and CDR2 as SYGVKD. The CDR3 loop is CAISDNSRNTGELFF. The CDR3 DNA reads as TGTGCCATCAGTGACAATTCCAGGAACACCGGGGAGCTGTTTTTT.

The chain joins TRBV27 to TRBJ1-5; 7 nucleotides line up with TRBD1. The V gene's germline CDR1 is MNHEY and CDR2 SMNVEV (reference sequence). With 9 bases clipped from V and 4 bases from J, the junction kept 6 bases outside the gene matches. The CDR3 spans 13 residues. In nucleotides, the CDR3 is TGTGCCAGTTCTGACAGGGAGAATCAGCCCCAGCATTTT. Its protein product is CASSDRENQPQHF.

The rearrangement joins TRBV27 to TRBJ2-7, with D possibly being TRBD1 (6 bases). Germline V gives CDR1 MNHEY, CDR2 SMNVEV (reference sequence). The CDR3 runs 16 residues. The V gene lost 5 bases and the J gene lost 0 bases, with 17 bases spanning the gap. CDR3 protein: CASSPGQPKISYEQYF. CDR3 in DNA: TGTGCCAGCAGTCCCGGACAGCCGAAGATCTCCTACGAGCAGTACTTC.

The chain joins TRBV28 to TRBJ1-2; D is perhaps TRBD1 (6 bases). Deletions cut 8 bases from V and 5 bases from J, with 12 bases between. The V gene's germline CDR1 is MDHEN and CDR2 SYDVKM. CDR3 length: 12 amino acids. The CDR3 is CASQGSLYGYTF. Here the CDR3 DNA reads TGTGCCAGCCAGGGGTCGCTATATGGCTACACCTTC.

The chain joins TRBV28 to TRBJ2-7, with TRBD1 as a possible D gene (6 bases). The CDR3 is made up of 13 amino acids. Germline lookup yields CDR1 MDHEN and CDR2 SYDVKM. V was cut by 6 bases and J by 2 bases, with 11 bases left in between. In nucleotides, the CDR3 is TGTGCCAGCAGGCGGACAGACACCTACGAGCAGTACTTC. Amino acid sequence: CASRRTDTYEQYF.

The gene calls are TRBV27 and TRBJ1-1; the D gene is possibly TRBD1 (6 bases). The V gene lost 5 bases and the J gene lost 1 base, with 14 bases spanning the gap. The CDR3 spans 15 residues. Germline CDR1 MNHEY, CDR2 SMNVEV (reference sequence). CDR3 sequence: CASSPRTVGNTEAFF. CDR3 DNA: TGTGCCAGCAGTCCACGGACAGTGGGGAACACTGAAGCTTTCTTT.

V usage is TRBV19 and J usage is TRBJ2-6, with D uncertain. V lost 3 bases, J lost 2 bases, and 8 bases lay in between. The CDR3 has 15 residues. Looked up from germline, CDR1 is LNHDA and CDR2 is SQIVND (reference sequence). The CDR3 bases are TGTGCCAGTAGTATGAGGCCAACTGGGGCCAACGTCCTGACTTTC. Translated, it gives CASSMRPTGANVLTF.

V is TRBV19 and J is TRBJ1-1; D unresolved. Germline assignment: CDR1 LNHDA and CDR2 SQIVND (reference sequence). CDR3 length equals 13 residues. V lost 5 bases to trimming and J lost 3 bases, with 10 bases between them. This CDR3 is CASSLLRDTEAFF. CDR3 DNA sequence: TGTGCCAGTAGTCTACTACGGGACACTGAAGCTTTCTTT.

This clone has a handful of counts. The genes are TRBV28 and TRBJ2-7, with TRBD1 matching 7 bases. Germline-derived CDR1 and CDR2 are MDHEN and SYDVKM. CDR3 length equals 18 residues. V shed 4 bases, J shed 0 bases, and the junction held 15 bases outside the gene matches. The CDR3 nucleotides read TGTGCCAGCAGTTCCCACCAGAGACAGGGACGGGGCTCCTACGAGCAGTACTTC. This gives the protein CASSSHQRQGRGSYEQYF.

With respect to this clone: A junction boundary mismatches the germline segment, possibly from a read error. The chain carries TRBV6-5 and TRBJ2-6; maybe TRBD1 (5 bases). The CDR3 runs 13 residues. Germline CDR1 and CDR2: MNHEY and SVGAGI. This CDR3 reads CASRIPGANGLTF. The CDR3 DNA is TGTGCCAGCAGAATTCCTGGGGCCAACGGCCTGACTTTC.